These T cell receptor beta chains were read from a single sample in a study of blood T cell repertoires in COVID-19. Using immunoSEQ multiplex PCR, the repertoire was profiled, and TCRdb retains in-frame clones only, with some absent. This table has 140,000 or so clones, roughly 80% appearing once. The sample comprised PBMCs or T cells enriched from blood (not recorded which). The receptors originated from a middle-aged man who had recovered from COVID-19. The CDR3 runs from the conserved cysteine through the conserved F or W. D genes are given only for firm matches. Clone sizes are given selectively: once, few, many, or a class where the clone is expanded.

TGCAGTGCTCGAAGCGGGGCGGAACTGTTCTTC | CSARSGAELFF | TRBD2 | . | TRBJ2-1 | TRBV20-1
TGTGCCAGTCGTACGACAGGGTCCGGGGAGCTGTTTTTT | CASRTTGSGELFF | TRBD1 | . | TRBJ2-2 | TRBV19
TGCGCCAGCAGCAAGGGACTAGCGGCTTACAATGAGCAGTTCTTC | CASSKGLAAYNEQFF | TRBD2 | . | TRBJ2-1 | TRBV4-3
TGTGCCAGTACCCTCTTCGGGCGGGGGGACACTGAAGCTTTCTTT | CASTLFGRGDTEAFF | . | . | TRBJ1-1 | TRBV19
TGTGCCACCAGCAGTCCAGGGGAGGGAGGTGGTGGAAACACCATATATTTT | CATSSPGEGGGGNTIYF | . | . | TRBJ1-3 | TRBV15
TGTGCCAGCAGTGTATGGCGGGGGGTCGACTACGAGCAGTACTTC | CASSVWRGVDYEQYF | TRBD2 | few | TRBJ2-7 | TRBV2
TGTGCCAGCAGTGAAGCAGGACAGTATAACTATGGCTACACCTTC | CASSEAGQYNYGYTF | . | . | TRBJ1-2 | TRBV2
TGTGCCTGGGGTAAAGGACAGCTTAATGAAAAACTGTTTTTT | CAWGKGQLNEKLFF | . | . | TRBJ1-4 | TRBV30
TGTGCCAGCAGCCCTGGGGACAGGGGCGTGGGTGAGCAGTTCTTC | CASSPGDRGVGEQFF | TRBD1 | . | TRBJ2-1 | TRBV7-9
TGTGCCAGCAGCTTGGCCGGCGGGGGCGGTGAAAAACTGTTTTTT | CASSLAGGGGEKLFF | . | . | TRBJ1-4 | TRBV5-4
TGTGCCAGCAGCGAAACAGGGGGGGTCAGCTCTGGGGCCAACGTCCTGACTTTC | CASSETGGVSSGANVLTF | . | . | TRBJ2-6 | TRBV5-6
TGTGCCAGCTCTAAGACGGACTCGGAAGCTTTCTTT | CASSKTDSEAFF | . | . | TRBJ1-1 | TRBV18
TGTGCCAGCAACTCGCAGGGGACAGGCGAAAAACTGTTTTTT | CASNSQGTGEKLFF | TRBD1 | . | TRBJ1-4 | TRBV28
TGTGCCGGGGGACAGAAAGAGACCCAGTACTTC | CAGGQKETQYF | TRBD1 | . | TRBJ2-5 | TRBV3-1/TRBV3-2
TGTGCCAGCAGCCCCATGGACAGGGAGAACACTGAAGCTTTCTTT | CASSPMDRENTEAFF | TRBD1 | . | TRBJ1-1 | TRBV7-2
TGTGCCAGCGGACGGACAGCCAGCACAGATACGCAGTATTTT | CASGRTASTDTQYF | . | . | TRBJ2-3 | TRBV9
TGTGCCATCAGTGAGTCGGGACAGGGAAAATCGGCGGGGTCTGGAAACACCATATATTTT | CAISESGQGKSAGSGNTIYF | TRBD1 | . | TRBJ1-3 | TRBV10-3
TGTGCCAGCAGGGCCGGGACAGGGAGTACCGGGGAGCTGTTTTTT | CASRAGTGSTGELFF | TRBD1 | once | TRBJ2-2 | TRBV4-2
TGTGCCAGCAGTCCTCTGTTGGACAGGCAAGAGACCCAGTACTTC | CASSPLLDRQETQYF | TRBD1 | . | TRBJ2-5 | TRBV28
TGTGCCAGCAGCTTAGTATTGCAGGCCGGTGAAGCTTTCTTT | CASSLVLQAGEAFF | . | . | TRBJ1-1 | TRBV7-2
TGTGCCACCGCTAATGGACAGGGAACAGATACGCAGTATTTT | CATANGQGTDTQYF | TRBD1 | . | TRBJ2-3 | TRBV19
TGTGCCAGCAGCGATGGAACTAGCGGGGGGGCGTTTGAGCAGTTCTTC | CASSDGTSGGAFEQFF | TRBD2 | . | TRBJ2-1 | TRBV9
TGTGCCATCAGTGAGTCGGGCCAGTCTAACTATGGCTACACCTTC | CAISESGQSNYGYTF | . | . | TRBJ1-2 | TRBV10-3
TGTGCCAGCAGCCCGGGACTGTCTGAAGCTTTCTTT | CASSPGLSEAFF | . | . | TRBJ1-1 | TRBV12-3/TRBV12-4
TGTGCCAGCAGCCGTACAATCCAGCGAGGGGGGGCCAACAATGAGCAGTTCTTC | CASSRTIQRGGANNEQFF | . | . | TRBJ2-1 | TRBV7-9
TGTGCCAGCAGCGTAGGACTAGCGGGGCCCTACGAGCAGTACTTC | CASSVGLAGPYEQYF | TRBD2 | . | TRBJ2-7 | TRBV9
TGCGCCAGCAGCGGGGAGGGGACAGGGTCCTACAATGAGCAGTTCTTC | CASSGEGTGSYNEQFF | TRBD1 | . | TRBJ2-1 | TRBV5-1
TGTGCCAGCAGTCTCACCTCGACAGGGTCTGGCTACACCTTC | CASSLTSTGSGYTF | TRBD1 | . | TRBJ1-2 | TRBV27
TGTGCCAGCAGTGAAACCGCAGGCAACTATGGCTACACCTTC | CASSETAGNYGYTF | . | . | TRBJ1-2 | TRBV6-1
TGTGCCAGCAGCTCCGGACAGGGGGCGCGGCACGAGCAGTACTTC | CASSSGQGARHEQYF | TRBD1 | few | TRBJ2-7 | TRBV28
TGTGCCAGCAGCTACATTCAAACCGGGACAGGGTTGTCAAATGAGCAGTTCTTC | CASSYIQTGTGLSNEQFF | TRBD1 | . | TRBJ2-1 | TRBV7-3
TGTGCCGGGACAGGGTCGAACACCGGGGAGCTGTTTTTT | CAGTGSNTGELFF | TRBD1 | . | TRBJ2-2 | TRBV7-2
TGTGCCAGCAGTAGGGGGTTGAGCACTGAAGCTTTCTTT | CASSRGLSTEAFF | . | . | TRBJ1-1 | TRBV27
TGTGCCAGCAGCCAAGCAAGGGGTCGAAACACCATATATTTT | CASSQARGRNTIYF | . | . | TRBJ1-3 | TRBV3-1/TRBV3-2
TGTGCCAGCAGCTTAGATCCGCGGGGGGGGAGTGGAGATACGCAGTATTTT | CASSLDPRGGSGDTQYF | TRBD2 | . | TRBJ2-3 | TRBV11-2
TGTGCCAGCAGTTACGACAATACGCAGTATTTT | CASSYDNTQYF | . | . | TRBJ2-3 | TRBV12-3/TRBV12-4
TGCGCCAGCAGCAGGGGGAGGGACAGGGCTTCGAACACTGAAGCTTTCTTT | CASSRGRDRASNTEAFF | TRBD1 | few | TRBJ1-1 | TRBV5-1
TGTGCCAGCAGTGGGGACAGGGGCCGAGGGAATCAGCCCCAGCATTTT | CASSGDRGRGNQPQHF | TRBD1 | once | TRBJ1-5 | TRBV2
TGTGCCAGCAGCCCCCCGGGAAGTCAAGAGACCCAGTACTTC | CASSPPGSQETQYF | . | . | TRBJ2-5 | TRBV7-2
TGTGCCAGTTGTGGGCTAGCGGGGGCCGGGGAGCTGTTTTTT | CASCGLAGAGELFF | TRBD2 | . | TRBJ2-2 | TRBV19
TGTGCCAGCAGCCCGCGGCCGGGACAGGGGAACACTGAAGCTTTCTTT | CASSPRPGQGNTEAFF | TRBD1 | . | TRBJ1-1 | TRBV7-6
TGTGCCTCACAGGGTCGAGAAAACATTCAGTACTTC | CASQGRENIQYF | . | few | TRBJ2-4 | TRBV30
TGTGCCAGCAGGCCGACAGGGGGCGACTATGGCTACACCTTC | CASRPTGGDYGYTF | TRBD1 | . | TRBJ1-2 | TRBV6-5
TGTGCCAGCAGTCCCTCGGTCGGACTAGCGGCCAATGAGCAGTTCTTC | CASSPSVGLAANEQFF | TRBD2 | . | TRBJ2-1 | TRBV2
TGTGCCAGTGCGGGTGTCGATACGCAGTATTTT | CASAGVDTQYF | . | . | TRBJ2-3 | TRBV7-9
TGTGCCAGTAGCGGGGGAGGGAATCAGCCCCAGCATTTT | CASSGGGNQPQHF | . | . | TRBJ1-5 | TRBV19
TGTGCCTGGAGTGCCACAGGGGGCATTAATGAAAAACTGTTTTTT | CAWSATGGINEKLFF | TRBD1 | . | TRBJ1-4 | TRBV30
TGTGCCATCAGTGAAGAACCTCGGGGGGCAGGGAACATTCAGTACTTC | CAISEEPRGAGNIQYF | . | . | TRBJ2-4 | TRBV10-3
TGTGCCAGCAGTTTAGAGCCCGGAAACACCATATATTTT | CASSLEPGNTIYF | . | . | TRBJ1-3 | TRBV12-3/TRBV12-4
TGTGCCAGCAGCCTAAGTGGACTAGCGGGAACAGATACGCAGTATTTT | CASSLSGLAGTDTQYF | TRBD2 | . | TRBJ2-3 | TRBV9